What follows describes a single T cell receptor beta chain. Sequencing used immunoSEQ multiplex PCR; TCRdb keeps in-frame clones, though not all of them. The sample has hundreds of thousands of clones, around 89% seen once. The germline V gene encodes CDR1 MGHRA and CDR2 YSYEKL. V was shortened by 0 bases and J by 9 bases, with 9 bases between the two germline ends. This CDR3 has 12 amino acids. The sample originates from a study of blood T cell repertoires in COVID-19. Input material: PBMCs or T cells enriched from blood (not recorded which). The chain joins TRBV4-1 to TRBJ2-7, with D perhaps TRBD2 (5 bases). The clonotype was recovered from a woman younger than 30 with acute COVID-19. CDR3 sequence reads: CASSQDGVGQYF. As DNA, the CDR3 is TGCGCCAGCAGCCAAGACGGGGTCGGGCAGTACTTC.